This T cell receptor (beta chain) was sequenced in a study of shared clonotypes between healthy human individuals. With respect to this clone: What it binds is unknown. This sample also contains other DNA sequences that code for the same CDR3.

The repertoire was sequenced with immunoSEQ multiplex PCR; TCRdb's copy has only in-frame clones and lacks some. The sample holds approximately 2,000,000 clones; about nine tenths are singletons and the top ten take 0.37%. With V trimmed by 4 bases and J by 3 bases, 5 bases remained unmatched. CDR3 size: 13 residues. Germline assignment: CDR1 GTSNPN and CDR2 SVGIG (reference sequence). Within Nashville, Tennessee resided all donors, each a Caucasian adult. Study results and caveats: The diversity represented, both genetic and in exposure history, was limited by few donors. Clonotypes shared by all four sorted-subset donors had higher generation probabilities than non-shared clonotypes.

Material: naive CD4+ T cells from PBMCs. Subset given: CD45RA+ positively selected. The clonotype originates from a man aged 18 to 29 in good health. Some clones in this sample may be carry-over from other donors' samples. The V and J genes are TRBV30 and TRBJ1-1, with 7 bases fitting TRBD1. In DNA, the CDR3 is TGTGCCTGGAACCCAGGGGGGGACACTGAAGCTTTCTTT. This codes for CAWNPGGDTEAFF.